This is a list of T cell receptor beta chains from one sample in a study of cytomegalovirus exposure and HLA in healthy donors. The method was immunoSEQ multiplex PCR; TCRdb's version includes in-frame clones alone and lacks a portion of them. The table shows about 100,000 clones, with around 76% occurring only once. Sequencing was done on a sample of PBMCs. The receptors were sampled from a man aged 35-49 years in good health and CMV-seropositive. Both conserved end residues are part of each CDR3. D genes are given only for firm matches. Where a row states a size, it is once, few, many or the class of an expanded clone; other rows omit it.

size	V	length	D	J	DNA	CDR3
NA	TRBV18	14	NA	TRBJ2-7	TGTGCCAGCTCACCACTGGAGACAGACTACGAGCAGTACTTC	CASSPLETDYEQYF
NA	TRBV7-9	12	NA	TRBJ2-1	TGTGCCAGCAGCTCCAACTACAATGAGCAGTTCTTC	CASSSNYNEQFF
NA	TRBV6-6	16	TRBD1	TRBJ1-5	TGTGCCAGCAGTTACGGACAGGTATATAGCAATCAGCCCCAGCATTTT	CASSYGQVYSNQPQHF
NA	TRBV9	21	TRBD2	TRBJ2-3	TGTGCCAGCAGCCCCCCCCGGGGTAGCGGGGGGCTTACCTCTAGCACAGATACGCAGTATTTT	CASSPPRGSGGLTSSTDTQYF
NA	TRBV5-5	14	NA	TRBJ2-1	TGTGCCAGCAGCTTGGGGTCGGTTAACAATGAGCAGTTCTTC	CASSLGSVNNEQFF
once	TRBV2	14	TRBD2	TRBJ2-5	TGTGCCAGCAGTCTACTAGCGGATCAAGAGACCCAGTACTTC	CASSLLADQETQYF
NA	TRBV7-9	13	TRBD1	TRBJ1-2	TGTGCCAGCAGCGGACAGGGGGCTTGTGGCTACACCTTC	CASSGQGACGYTF
once	TRBV6-4	14	TRBD1	TRBJ2-7	TGTGCCAGCAGTGACTTCGGACAGGGATTGGAGCAGTACTTC	CASSDFGQGLEQYF
NA	TRBV6-5	14	TRBD2	TRBJ2-1	TGTGCCACAACGGGACTAGCGGGGAAGAATGAGCAGTTCTTC	CATTGLAGKNEQFF
NA	TRBV19	16	NA	TRBJ1-3	TGTGCCAGTAGTAGCAGGGGTATCGGATCTGGAAACACCATATATTTT	CASSSRGIGSGNTIYF
NA	TRBV6-1	13	NA	TRBJ1-2	TGTGCCAGCAGTGAAATGCGGGGGTATGGCTACACCTTC	CASSEMRGYGYTF
NA	TRBV4-1	15	TRBD1	TRBJ1-4	TGCGCCAGCAGCCAACGGACAGGCTATTCCGAAAAACTGTTTTTT	CASSQRTGYSEKLFF
NA	TRBV4-1	17	NA	TRBJ1-5	TGCGCCAGCAGCCAAGGAGGAGGCCGGTATAGCAATCAGCCCCAGCATTTT	CASSQGGGRYSNQPQHF
medium-sized	TRBV29-1	12	NA	TRBJ1-1	TGCAGCGTTGTTCCGAGAGGCACTGAAGCTTTCTTT	CSVVPRGTEAFF
NA	TRBV10-1	14	TRBD1	TRBJ2-7	TGCGCCAGCAGTGAAGGGACAGGGACCCACGAGCAGTACTTC	CASSEGTGTHEQYF
few	TRBV5-4	15	TRBD2	TRBJ2-1	TGTGCCAGCTCGCAACCCCTAGCGGGGTACAATGAGCAGTTCTTC	CASSQPLAGYNEQFF
NA	TRBV5-1	14	NA	TRBJ2-3	TGCGCCAGCAGCTTGGCCCAGGATAGAGATACGCAGTATTTT	CASSLAQDRDTQYF
few	TRBV2	14	NA	TRBJ1-6	TGTGCCAGCAGTGACAACATTTATAATTCACCCCTCCACTTT	CASSDNIYNSPLHF
few	TRBV6-6	15	TRBD1	TRBJ2-1	TGTGCCAGCAGTTACTCTGCGACAGGGGACAATGAGCAGTTCTTC	CASSYSATGDNEQFF
NA	TRBV4-1	21	NA	TRBJ1-3	TGCGCCAGCAGCCAAGAACCGGGACACCTCTTTAGTGTGGCCTCTGGAAACACCATATATTTT	CASSQEPGHLFSVASGNTIYF
NA	TRBV6-5	15	TRBD2	TRBJ2-1	TGTGCCAGCAGGGCGACTAGCGGGCGTTACAATGAGCAGTTCTTC	CASRATSGRYNEQFF
once	TRBV20-1	11	TRBD1	TRBJ1-2	TGCAGTGCTGAGGGGGCAGATGGCTACACCTTC	CSAEGADGYTF
NA	TRBV2	15	TRBD2	TRBJ2-5	TGTGCCAGCAGCGAAGGGACTAGAGGGACAGAGACCCAGTACTTC	CASSEGTRGTETQYF
NA	TRBV9	15	TRBD2	TRBJ2-7	TGTGCCAGCAGCGTAGTCGGGACTAGTATCTACGAGCAGTACTTC	CASSVVGTSIYEQYF
NA	TRBV10-1	16	NA	TRBJ2-7	TGCGCCAGCAGTGAGTCGACCCTTGGGACTTCCCACGAGCAGTACTTC	CASSESTLGTSHEQYF
once	TRBV15	16	NA	TRBJ2-3	TGTGCCACCAGCAGAGAAGTTGGCTCCGGCACAGATACGCAGTATTTT	CATSREVGSGTDTQYF
NA	TRBV9	14	NA	TRBJ2-7	TGTGCCAGCAGCCCCGCCAGGGCGGCGGCCGAGCAGTACTTC	CASSPARAAAEQYF
NA	TRBV5-1	16	TRBD1	TRBJ2-5	TGCGCCAGCAGCTTGGGGCAGGGGGTCTTGCAAGAGACCCAGTACTTC	CASSLGQGVLQETQYF
NA	TRBV4-3	14	TRBD2	TRBJ2-2	TGCGCCAGCAGCCAAGAAATAGCGGGGGGGGAGCTGTTTTTT	CASSQEIAGGELFF
NA	TRBV14	13	NA	TRBJ2-7	TGTGCCAGCAGCCAAGTTTTCAGGGCCGAGCAGTACTTC	CASSQVFRAEQYF
NA	TRBV6-6	14	NA	TRBJ1-5	TGTGCCAGCAGTTACGCCGGTAGCAATCAGCCCCAGCATTTT	CASSYAGSNQPQHF
NA	TRBV12-5	18	TRBD2	TRBJ2-2	TGTGCTAGTGGTTCTCCCCGTGGGTCCCCGGGGGGCACCGGGGAGCTGTTTTTT	CASGSPRGSPGGTGELFF
NA	TRBV9	14	TRBD1	TRBJ1-1	TGTGCCAGCAGCGTCGGACAGGCGGGCACTGAAGCTTTCTTT	CASSVGQAGTEAFF
once	TRBV4-1	16	TRBD1	TRBJ1-5	TGCGCCAGCAGCCAAGATTCACAGGGGAGGCGCCAGCCCCAGCATTTT	CASSQDSQGRRQPQHF
NA	TRBV2	13	NA	TRBJ1-4	TGTGCCAGCAGGGGGGCAGAGGATGAAAAACTGTTTTTT	CASRGAEDEKLFF
NA	TRBV10-2	11	NA	TRBJ2-1	TGCGCCAGCAGTGCCGAGAATGAGCAGTTCTTC	CASSAENEQFF